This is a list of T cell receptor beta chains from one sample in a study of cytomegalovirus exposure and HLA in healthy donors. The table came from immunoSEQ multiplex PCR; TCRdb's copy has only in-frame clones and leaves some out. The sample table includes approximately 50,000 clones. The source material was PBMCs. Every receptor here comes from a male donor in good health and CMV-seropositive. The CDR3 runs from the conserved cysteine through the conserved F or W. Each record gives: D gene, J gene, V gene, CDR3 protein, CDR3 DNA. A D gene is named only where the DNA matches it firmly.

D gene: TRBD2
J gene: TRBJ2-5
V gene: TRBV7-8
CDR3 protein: CASSRTSGGYRETQYF
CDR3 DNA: TGTGCCAGCAGCAGGACTAGCGGGGGTTACAGGGAGACCCAGTACTTC

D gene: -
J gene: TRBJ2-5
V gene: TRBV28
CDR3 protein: CASETNRAGQNF
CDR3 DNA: TGTGCCAGCGAAACTAATCGGGCGGGACAGAACTTC

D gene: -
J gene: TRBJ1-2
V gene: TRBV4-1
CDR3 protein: CASSQETGRNYGYTF
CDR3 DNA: TGCGCCAGCAGCCAAGAGACAGGCAGAAATTATGGCTACACCTTC

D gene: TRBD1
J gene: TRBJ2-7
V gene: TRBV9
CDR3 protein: CASSLLPGTGAYEQYF
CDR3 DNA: TGTGCCAGCAGCTTACTTCCCGGGACAGGGGCCTACGAGCAGTACTTC

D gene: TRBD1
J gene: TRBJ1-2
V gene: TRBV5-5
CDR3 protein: CASRSGQGPLYGYTF
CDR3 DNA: TGTGCCAGCAGATCTGGACAGGGACCCCTCTATGGCTACACCTTC

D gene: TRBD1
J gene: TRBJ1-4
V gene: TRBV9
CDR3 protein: CASSTTGQGEKLFF
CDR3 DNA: TGTGCCAGCAGCACGACAGGGCAGGGTGAAAAACTGTTTTTT

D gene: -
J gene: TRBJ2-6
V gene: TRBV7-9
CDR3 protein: CASSLPPDRANVLTF
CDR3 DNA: TGTGCCAGCAGCTTACCCCCGGACAGGGCCAACGTCCTGACTTTC

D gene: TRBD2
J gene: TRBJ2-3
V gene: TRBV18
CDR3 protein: CASSTLAGDTDTQYF
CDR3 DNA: TGTGCCAGCTCAACCCTAGCGGGGGACACAGATACGCAGTATTTT

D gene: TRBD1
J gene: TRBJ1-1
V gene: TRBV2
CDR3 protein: CASRGEQGANTEAFF
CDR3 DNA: TGTGCCAGCAGAGGGGAACAGGGGGCGAATACTGAAGCTTTCTTT

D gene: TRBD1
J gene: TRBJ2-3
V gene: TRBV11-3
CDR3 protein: CASSPGQGSTGTQYF
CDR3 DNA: TGTGCCAGCAGCCCCGGACAGGGCTCGACTGGTACGCAGTATTTT